This T cell receptor (beta chain) is drawn from a study of OX40 agonist ivuxolimab in advanced cancers. Clones were read by immunoSEQ multiplex PCR, and TCRdb kept only the in-frame ones, dropping some. Of around 57,000 clones detected, about nine tenths appear once; the ten largest clones hold 1.2%. CDR1 and CDR2 (germline): SGHRS, YFSETQ. This CDR3 region has 14 residues. Patients with a history of autoimmune disease or on systemic immunosuppression were excluded. General study findings and limits: The expanded peripheral T cells' antigen specificity was not determined.

Points on this clone: Antigen: not known.

The chain is built from TRBV5-1 and TRBJ2-5, with D unresolved. The DNA end favors TRBJ2-7, so the J call may be wrong. The clonotype was recovered from an adult with an advanced solid tumor such as melanoma, head and neck, liver or kidney cancer. The specimen was CD4+ or CD8+ T cells sorted from blood, collected in a trial of the OX40 agonist ivuxolimab. CDR3 in amino acids: CASSFSAASYEQYF. CDR3 sequence (DNA): TGCGCCAGCAGCTTTTCCGCGGCCTCCTACGAGCAGTACTTC.